This passage covers 12 T cell receptor beta chains from one sample sequenced in a study of PD-1 blockade in mismatch repair-deficient tumors. Assay used: immunoSEQ multiplex PCR; TCRdb lists only in-frame clones, some missing. Of 120,000 or so clones in the sample, approximately 90% were seen once. Sequencing was performed on peripheral blood, taken 44 weeks after starting pembrolizumab. These receptor sequences come from an adult with mismatch repair-deficient cancer.

V gene TRBV6-6 combines with J gene TRBJ2-1; D unresolved. This CDR3 region has 13 residues. Germline loops: CDR1 MNHNY, CDR2 SVGAGI (reference sequence). V lost 3 bases and J lost 12, with 15 bases in between. As DNA, the CDR3 is TGTGCCAGCAGTTATGGACCGCAGAGAGGGCAGTTCTTC. Its protein product is CASSYGPQRGQFF.

The rearrangement links TRBV6-5 to TRBJ2-5; 11 positions agree with TRBD2. The J call may be mistaken, given a closer DNA end match to TRBJ2-7. In germline, CDR1 is MNHEY, CDR2 SVGAGI. This CDR3 is 13 amino acids long. In DNA form, the CDR3 reads TGTGCCACTGGACTAGCGGGCCCCTACGAGCAGTACTTC. Its translation is CATGLAGPYEQYF.

J is TRBJ2-7 and V is TRBV7-8; D ambiguous. Germline CDR1 reads SGHVS; CDR2 reads FQNEAQ. The CDR3 covers 15 residues. The V and J ends lost 5 bases and 0 bases respectively, with 14 bases between them. CDR3 DNA: TGTGCCAGCAGCCCACGTAGGCTTCTCTCCTACGAGCAGTACTTC. Translation gives CASSPRRLLSYEQYF. Together with reference TRBV7-8 and TRBJ2-7, the CDR3 gives the full variable domain: GAGVSQSPRYKVAKRGQDVALRCDPISGHVSLFWYQQALGQGPEFLTYFQNEAQLDKSGLPSDRFFAERPEGSVSTLKIQRTQQEDSAVYLCASSPRRLLSYEQYFGPGTRLTVT.

This clone occurred once. The V call is TRBV30, the J call TRBJ2-5, with D maybe TRBD1 (5 bases). Germline CDR1 reads GTSNPN; CDR2 reads SVGIG (reference sequence). The CDR3 length is 12 residues. V was pared by 5 bases and J by 5 bases, with 12 bases between. The CDR3 region is CAWLGVGETQYF. The CDR3 DNA sequence: TGTGCCTGGTTAGGGGTCGGCGAGACCCAGTACTTC.

This clone was recorded a few times. V is TRBV28 and J is TRBJ1-2, with D perhaps matching TRBD1 (6 bases). Germline CDR1 is MDHEN and CDR2 is SYDVKM. The CDR3 consists of 17 residues. The ends were cut back, 4 bases at V and 8 bases at J, with 26 bases in the middle. The CDR3: CASSSPSGGGALWGYTF. CDR3 nucleotide sequence: TGTGCCAGCAGTTCTCCTTCTGGGGGGGGCGCACTGTGGGGCTACACCTTC.

V and J are TRBV6-5 and TRBJ1-2, with TRBD1 identical over 8 bases. Unmatched junction bases numbered 8, after V lost 2 bases and J lost 6 bases. CDR1 and CDR2 (germline): MNHEY, SVGAGI. This CDR3 region has 15 residues. The CDR3 spells CASSYHRGRVDGYTF. CDR3 nucleotides: TGTGCCAGCAGTTACCACAGGGGGAGGGTAGATGGCTACACCTTC.

The chain combines TRBV29-1 with TRBJ2-7; 7 positions match TRBD2. Trimming cost V 4 bases and J 2 bases; bases outside gene matches: 8. Per the germline V gene, CDR1 is SQVTM and CDR2 is ANQGSEA. The CDR3 is made up of 14 amino acids. Written as DNA, the CDR3 is TGCAGCGTTGTTGGCGGGAGCGCAACCTACGAGCAGTACTTC. Residues: CSVVGGSATYEQYF.

The chain recombines TRBV19 with TRBJ2-2; D is possibly TRBD2 (5 bases). Germline CDR1 reads LNHDA; CDR2 reads SQIVND (reference sequence). The CDR3 runs 15 residues. Trimming removed 2 bases at V and 5 bases at J, with 12 bases between. Here the CDR3 reads CASSISGLRTGELFF. CDR3 DNA: TGTGCCAGTAGTATAAGCGGTCTTAGGACCGGGGAGCTGTTTTTT.

The rearrangement uses TRBV4-1 and TRBJ2-7, with D uncertain. The V and J ends lost 0 bases and 2 bases respectively, with 11 bases between them. Germline V gene lookup returns CDR1 MGHRA and CDR2 YSYEKL. This CDR3 region has 15 residues. The CDR3 reads CASSQEGSETYEQYF. CDR3 bases: TGCGCCAGCAGCCAAGAGGGTTCAGAAACCTACGAGCAGTACTTC.

The chain joins TRBV19 to TRBJ1-1; D is unresolved. CDR3 length: 14 amino acids. The germline V gene encodes CDR1 LNHDA and CDR2 SQIVND (reference sequence). The V and J ends lost 6 bases and 2 bases respectively, with 13 bases between them. In DNA, the CDR3 is TGTGCCAGTAGAGTTCCGGGCGGCAACACTGAAGCTTTCTTT. It specifies CASRVPGGNTEAFF. The full variable domain, its missing parts supplied by reference TRBV19 and TRBJ1-1, is DGGITQSPKYLFRKEGQNVTLSCEQNLNHDAMYWYRQDPGQGLRLIYYSQIVNDFQKGDIAEGYSVSREKKESFPLTVTSAQKNPTAFYLCASRVPGGNTEAFFGQGTRLTVV.

V gene TRBV7-9 combines with J gene TRBJ1-4, with D perhaps matching TRBD1 (5 bases). CDR1 and CDR2 (germline): SEHNR, FQNEAQ (reference sequence). The CDR3 contains 13 residues. V shed 9 bases and J shed 3 bases, with 11 bases lying between them. The CDR3 is CASQGVPNEKLFF. The CDR3 bases are TGTGCCAGTCAAGGGGTCCCTAATGAAAAACTGTTTTTT.

On this clone: The junction departs from germline at one end; a sequencing error may be responsible. The V gene is TRBV4-3, the J gene TRBJ2-7; the D gene is possibly TRBD1 (7 bases). The CDR3 has 16 amino acids. Germline V gives CDR1 LGHNA, CDR2 YSLEER. The CDR3 sequence is CASSKEMAGGFYEQYF. The CDR3, as DNA: TGCGCCAGCAGCAAAGAAATGGCAGGGGGGTTCTACGAGCAGTACTTC.